Here is one TCR beta chain with its context. The antigen is not known. These data originate in a study of CD8+ T cells in alopecia areata. Study as a whole: Tofacitinib was taken orally by treated patients, and the dose was 5 to 10 mg twice daily. Tofacitinib therapy lasting 6 to 18 months was followed by 6 months off drug. Findings and caveats of the study: A large proportion of expanded lesional clones were detected persisting in scalp and blood during tofacitinib.

Germline values: CDR1 LNHDA, CDR2 SQIVND (reference sequence). The V and J ends lost 1 base and 3 bases, in that order; junction bases with no gene match: 9. The CDR3 sequence is 16 residues long. Stated treatment: oral pan-JAK inhibitor, 5-10 mg twice daily. Specimens obtained from alopecia areata patients comprised lesional scalp punch biopsies and peripheral blood. Extraction and reverse transcription of RNA yielded cDNA as the sequencing template. The protocol was immunoSEQ multiplex PCR, while the TCRdb copy is restricted to in-frame clones and leaves out a portion. The data show about 100,000 clones, 84% seen once.

This specimen consisted of CD8+ T cells sorted from blood, obtained at week 24, from a patient treated with tofacitinib. V gene TRBV19 combines with J gene TRBJ2-7; TRBD1 matches at 7 bases. This sequence was found in a human donor with alopecia areata. The CDR3 region has the DNA TGTGCCAGTAGTATAGGAGGGGGCCAGGGATTCTACGAGCAGTACTTC. Its translation is CASSIGGGQGFYEQYF.